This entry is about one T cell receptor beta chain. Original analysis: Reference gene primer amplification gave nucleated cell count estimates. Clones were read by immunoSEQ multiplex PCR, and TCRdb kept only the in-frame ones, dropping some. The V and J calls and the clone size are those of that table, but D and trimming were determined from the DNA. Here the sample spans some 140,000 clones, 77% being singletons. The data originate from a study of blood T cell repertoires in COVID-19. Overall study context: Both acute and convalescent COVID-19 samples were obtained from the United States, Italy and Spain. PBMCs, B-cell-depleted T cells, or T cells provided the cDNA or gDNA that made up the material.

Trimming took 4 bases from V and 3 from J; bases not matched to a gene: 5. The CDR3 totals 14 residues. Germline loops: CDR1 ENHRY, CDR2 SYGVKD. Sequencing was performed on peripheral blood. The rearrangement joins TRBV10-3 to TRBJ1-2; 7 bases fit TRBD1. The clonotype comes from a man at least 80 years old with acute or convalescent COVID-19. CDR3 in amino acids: CAISVTGAHYGYTF. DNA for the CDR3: TGTGCCATCAGTGTTACAGGGGCTCACTATGGCTACACCTTC.